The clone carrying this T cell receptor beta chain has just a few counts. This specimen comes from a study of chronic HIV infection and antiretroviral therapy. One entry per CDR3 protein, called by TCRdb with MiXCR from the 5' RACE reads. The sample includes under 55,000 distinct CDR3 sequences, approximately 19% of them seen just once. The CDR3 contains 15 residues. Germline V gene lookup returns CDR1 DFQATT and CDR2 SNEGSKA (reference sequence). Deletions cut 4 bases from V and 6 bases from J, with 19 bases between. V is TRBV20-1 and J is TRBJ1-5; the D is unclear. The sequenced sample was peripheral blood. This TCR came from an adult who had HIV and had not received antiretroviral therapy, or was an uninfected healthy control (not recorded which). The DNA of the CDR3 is TGCAGTGCTACCAGAGACCAACTTTCGCGTCAGCCCCAGCATTTT. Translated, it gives CSATRDQLSRQPQHF.